These 32 T cell receptor beta chains share one sample of origin, sequenced in a study of blood T cells in healthy people across ages. Using a J-beta primer mix together with a sample-barcoded 5' primer, a second PCR was run for about 6 to 12 cycles. TCRdb reprocessed the 5' RACE reads via MiXCR and lists one record per CDR3 protein. The sample holds approximately 1,000,000 distinct CDR3 sequences; 45% are singletons and the top ten take approximately 17%. Sequencing was done on a sample of blood. Every receptor here comes from a woman aged 55-69 years in good health.

Only a few counts were recorded for this clonotype. The chain carries TRBV20-1 and TRBJ2-7; D call uncertain. Germline V gives CDR1 DFQATT, CDR2 SNEGSKA (reference sequence). This CDR3 has 13 amino acids. Trimming stripped 3 bases from V and 6 bases from J, with 15 bases between. The CDR3 reads CSASSRLSSEQYF. CDR3 nucleotides: TGCAGTGCTAGTTCCAGATTGTCTTCCGAGCAGTACTTC.

This rearrangement joins TRBV4-2 to TRBJ1-5; D not certain. The CDR3 has 15 amino acids. Trimming cost V 0 bases and J 1 base, with 7 bases left between them. The germline V gene encodes CDR1 LGHNA and CDR2 YNFKEQ. The CDR3 DNA is TGTGCCAGCAGCCAAGACGGGCAGAGCAATCAGCCCCAGCATTTT. Translation: CASSQDGQSNQPQHF.

This clonotype has more than one count but fewer than ten. The chain combines TRBV27 with TRBJ2-7, with 13 bases lining up with TRBD2. The ends lost 6 bases at V and 6 bases at J; junction bases unmatched: 8. Germline lookup yields CDR1 MNHEY and CDR2 SMNVEV (reference sequence). The CDR3 length is 15 residues. CDR3 in DNA: TGTGCCAGCAGCCAACTAGCGGGAGGGCAGGGCGAGCAGTACTTC. It translates to CASSQLAGGQGEQYF.

The rearrangement uses TRBV9 and TRBJ2-7; TRBD2 might be the D (5 bases). Trimming cost V 4 bases and J 4 bases, with 12 bases left between them. The CDR3 extends over 13 amino acids. CDR1 SGDLS and CDR2 YYNGEE come from the germline V gene. The chain's CDR3 is CASSNQGLYEQYF. The CDR3 bases are TGTGCCAGCAGCAACCAAGGACTTTACGAGCAGTACTTC.

CDR3 sequence reads: CASSLSLRGRDGYTF. As DNA, the CDR3 is TGTGCCAGCAGTTTATCGCTCAGGGGGCGCGATGGCTACACCTTC. The rearrangement uses TRBV28 and TRBJ1-2; 8 nucleotides agree with TRBD1. The germline V gene encodes CDR1 MDHEN and CDR2 SYDVKM. The CDR3 runs 15 residues. V lost 1 base to trimming and J lost 6 bases; unmatched junction nucleotides: 7.

This chain links TRBV20-1 with TRBJ1-5; 8 positions agree with TRBD1. This CDR3 spans 14 amino acids. Trimming at V came to 2 bases and at J to 3 bases, leaving 3 bases not matched to a gene. Germline values: CDR1 DFQATT, CDR2 SNEGSKA (reference sequence). The CDR3: CSARQGALNQPQHF. The CDR3 DNA follows: TGCAGTGCTAGACAGGGGGCTCTCAATCAGCCCCAGCATTTT.

The genes are TRBV7-3 and TRBJ1-1, with 8 bases identical to TRBD1. CDR3 length: 13 residues. J gave up 10 bases and V 5 bases, and 9 bases lay outside the gene matches. From germline, CDR1 is SGHTA and CDR2 FQGTGA. The CDR3 protein is CASSLDRGFGAFF. The CDR3, as DNA: TGTGCCAGCAGCCTCGACAGGGGATTTGGAGCTTTCTTT. The complete variable domain, with remaining parts taken from reference TRBV7-3 and TRBJ1-1, reads GAGVSQTPSNKVTEKGKYVELRCDPISGHTALYWYRQSLGQGPEFLIYFQGTGAADDSGLPNDRFFAVRPEGSVSTLKIQRTERGDSAVYLCASSLDRGFGAFFGQGTRLTVV.

Comment on this clonotype: This may arise from a read error, as a much more abundant clone is one base away. The CDR3 sequence is CASSGRAFTGELFF. CDR3 bases: TGTGCCTCGTCGGGACGAGCGTTTACCGGGGAGCTGTTTTTT. The chain has TRBV30 and TRBJ2-2; D may match TRBD1 or TRBD2 (5 bases each). In germline, CDR1 is GTSNPN, CDR2 SVGIG (reference sequence). Trimming removed 7 bases at V and 5 bases at J, with 17 bases between. CDR3 size: 14 residues. The entire variable domain, with the rest obtained from reference TRBV30 and TRBJ2-2, is as follows: SQTIHQWPATLVQPVGSPLSLECTVEGTSNPNLYWYRQAAGRGLQLLFYSVGIGQISSEVPQNLSASRPQDRQFILSSKKLLLSDSGFYLCASSGRAFTGELFFGEGSRLTVL.

The V call is TRBV9, the J call TRBJ2-3, with TRBD1 identical over 10 bases. Germline CDR1 reads SGDLS; CDR2 reads YYNGEE. The CDR3 covers 15 residues. With V trimmed by 0 bases and J by 3 bases, 1 base remained unmatched. The CDR3 bases are TGTGCCAGCAGCGTAGCGGGACAGGGGACAGATACGCAGTATTTT. Encoded protein: CASSVAGQGTDTQYF.

The CDR3 sequence is CASSSRADFLSGANVLTF. DNA for the CDR3: TGTGCCAGCAGCTCAAGGGCGGACTTTCTCTCTGGGGCCAACGTCCTGACTTTC. The V call is TRBV7-2, the J call TRBJ2-6; tentative D call: TRBD2 (5 bases). The length of the CDR3 is 18 residues. Germline V gene sequence: CDR1 SGHTA, CDR2 FQGNSA. Trimming removed 4 bases at V and 0 bases at J, with 16 bases between.

As to this clonotype: Germline is not matched at one junction end, which may reflect a read error. The chain carries TRBV11-2 and TRBJ2-5; D possibly uses TRBD1 or TRBD2 (6 bases each). The CDR3 covers 15 residues. The germline V gene has CDR1 SGHAT and CDR2 FQNNGV. CDR3 sequence reads: CAGSLEPGAQETQYF. CDR3 coding DNA: TGTGCCGGCAGCTTAGAGCCGGGGGCGCAAGAGACCCAGTACTTC.

This chain uses TRBV7-9 with TRBJ2-1, with 8 bases that match TRBD1. Trimming took 5 bases from V and 8 from J; bases not matched to a gene: 8. The CDR3 has 14 amino acids. The germline V gene has CDR1 SEHNR and CDR2 FQNEAQ (reference sequence). The CDR3 spells CASSPPDRGDEQFF. The CDR3 DNA reads as TGTGCCAGCAGCCCCCCCGACAGGGGAGATGAGCAGTTCTTC.

The J gene is TRBJ2-7, the V gene TRBV27; 15 positions agree with TRBD2. Looked up from germline, CDR1 is MNHEY and CDR2 is SMNVEV (reference sequence). There are 15 residues in the CDR3. V shed 4 bases, J shed 7 bases, and the junction held 5 bases outside the gene matches. The CDR3: CASSWTSGRVMEQYF. The CDR3 DNA sequence: TGTGCCAGCAGTTGGACTAGCGGGAGGGTAATGGAGCAGTACTTC.

CDR3 DNA sequence: TGCAGTGCCCATAATGAAAAACTGTTTTTT. Residues: CSAHNEKLFF. V is TRBV20-1 and J is TRBJ1-4; D not certain. Germline lookup yields CDR1 DFQATT and CDR2 SNEGSKA (reference sequence). The CDR3 length is 10 residues. V was cut by 6 bases and J by 4 bases, with 3 bases left in between.

V is TRBV21-1 and J is TRBJ2-7; TRBD1 is taken as the D call from the table, unchecked against the DNA. TRBV21-1 is an annotated pseudogene. The CDR3 length is 20 residues. The CDR3 DNA reads as TGTGCCAGCAGCAAATCCGTCCGTCCCCGAATCTTGCCGGTTACCTACGAGCAGTACTTC. It is translated as CASSKSVRPRILPVTYEQYF.

The V gene is TRBV27, the J gene TRBJ1-5; D unresolved. The CDR3 runs to 14 residues. Germline CDR1 reads MNHEY; CDR2 reads SMNVEV (reference sequence). Trimming shortened V by 5 bases and J by 2 bases, and 10 bases separated the two germline ends. This chain's CDR3 is CASSETRGNQPQHF. The CDR3 DNA reads as TGTGCCAGCAGTGAAACACGAGGCAATCAGCCCCAGCATTTT.

This clonotype appeared many times. CDR3 in DNA: TGTGCCAGCAGGTCTTTGTGGTCAGATACGCAGTATTTT. This gives the protein CASRSLWSDTQYF. The chain uses TRBV6-6 and TRBJ2-3, with no clear D. The CDR3 has 13 amino acids. Germline lookup yields CDR1 MNHNY and CDR2 SVGAGI (reference sequence). V lost 6 bases and J 4 bases, leaving 11 bases between the germline ends.

This chain links TRBV6-5 with TRBJ2-1, with D possibly TRBD2 on 5 matching bases. V lost 7 bases, J lost 4 bases, and 20 bases lay in between. Germline V gene sequence: CDR1 MNHEY, CDR2 SVGAGI. CDR3 length equals 16 residues. The DNA of the CDR3 is TGTGCCAGCACTTCCGTCCTCAGCGGCCTATACAATGAGCAGTTCTTC. Translation gives CASTSVLSGLYNEQFF.

This chain links TRBV11-2 with TRBJ2-1, with a weak D call TRBD2 (6 bases). Near its end, the DNA agrees better with TRBJ2-7, so the J call may be wrong. Germline CDR1 is SGHAT and CDR2 is FQNNGV. The CDR3 is 18 amino acids. In DNA form, the CDR3 reads TGTGCCAGCAGCTTATCGGGGGTCCAGGCGAAGAACTACAATGAGCAGTACTTC. Its translation: CASSLSGVQAKNYNEQYF.

The chain recombines TRBV6-2 or TRBV6-3 with TRBJ2-5, with D tentatively TRBD2 (5 bases). V lost 3 bases and J lost 11, with 16 bases in between. CDR3 size: 13 residues. The germline V gene encodes CDR1 MNHEY and CDR2 SVGEGT. The CDR3 loop reads CASSYGGPGEQYF. DNA for the CDR3: TGTGCCAGCAGTTATGGCGGGCCCGGGGAGCAGTACTTC.

The chain is built from TRBV5-1 and TRBJ2-7, with D unclear. The CDR3 has 13 residues. V shed 3 bases and J shed 6 bases, with 13 bases lying between them. Germline V gene data show CDR1 as SGHRS and CDR2 as YFSETQ. CDR3 loop: CASSSLSDGEQYF. The CDR3 DNA reads TGCGCCAGCAGCTCCCTCTCGGATGGCGAGCAGTACTTC.

The chain links TRBV7-7 to TRBJ2-1, with D possibly TRBD1 on 6 matching bases. The V gene lost 4 bases and the J gene lost 6 bases, with 10 bases spanning the gap. The germline CDR1 and CDR2 sequences are SSHAT and FNYEAQ (reference sequence). The CDR3 is 13 residues long. The DNA for the CDR3 is TGTGCCAGCAGCTCCAGGGGTTCCAATGAGCAGTTCTTC. It is translated as CASSSRGSNEQFF.

The rearrangement uses TRBV18 and TRBJ2-3; 10 nucleotides align to TRBD2. Germline trimming cut 1 base from V and 7 bases from J; bases unmatched to any gene: 11. CDR3 length: 17 residues. Germline CDR1 KGHSH, CDR2 LQKENI. CDR3 sequence reads: CASSPQGPGTSANTQYF. In DNA form, the CDR3 reads TGTGCCAGCTCACCACAGGGGCCCGGGACTAGCGCCAATACGCAGTATTTT.

This chain links TRBV3-1 with TRBJ2-1; 11 bases agree with TRBD2. Germline V gene sequence: CDR1 LGHDT, CDR2 YNNKEL (reference sequence). The CDR3 is 15 amino acids. V was pared by 1 base and J by 7 bases, with 3 bases of the junction left unmatched. The CDR3: CASSQGWTSGNEQFF. DNA for the CDR3: TGTGCCAGCAGCCAAGGGTGGACTAGCGGGAATGAGCAGTTCTTC.

This clonotype was detected only a few times. The J gene is TRBJ1-2, the V gene TRBV12-3 or TRBV12-4; 7 positions agree with TRBD1. The CDR3 consists of 14 residues. V lost 6 bases, J lost 8 bases, and 12 bases stayed unmatched. The CDR3 sequence is CASSTSHQGVGYTF. CDR3 DNA sequence: TGTGCCAGCAGCACCTCACACCAGGGGGTCGGCTACACCTTC.

In its sample, this clonotype was seen a few times. The V call is TRBV7-3, the J call TRBJ2-3; TRBD2 matches at 8 bases. Germline trimming cut 5 bases from V and 1 base from J; bases unmatched to any gene: 2. From germline, CDR1 is SGHTA and CDR2 FQGTGA. The length of the CDR3 is 14 residues. CDR3 nucleotide sequence: TGTGCCAGCAGCACCGGGGGGGGCACAGATACGCAGTATTTT. Translating it yields CASSTGGGTDTQYF. Complete variable domain (other parts from reference TRBV7-3 and TRBJ2-3): GAGVSQTPSNKVTEKGKYVELRCDPISGHTALYWYRQSLGQGPEFLIYFQGTGAADDSGLPNDRFFAVRPEGSVSTLKIQRTERGDSAVYLCASSTGGGTDTQYFGPGTRLTVL.

V and J are TRBV11-3 and TRBJ2-1; TRBD2 is a possible D gene (6 bases). This CDR3 has 15 residues. Germline CDR1 reads SGHNT; CDR2 reads YENEEA. With 2 bases removed from V and 9 bases from J, the gap between germline ends came to 17 bases. The DNA for the CDR3 is TGTGCCAGCAGCTTAATCCCGGGACTTAGGAGTGAGCAGTTCTTC. Its protein product is CASSLIPGLRSEQFF.

This clonotype has only a few counts. V is TRBV7-3 and J is TRBJ2-7; 8 bases map to TRBD2. Per the germline V gene, CDR1 is SGHTA and CDR2 is FQGTGA. This CDR3 region has 14 residues. Trimming took 3 bases from V and 2 from J; bases not matched to a gene: 3. The CDR3: CASSFSGGPYEQYF. The CDR3 DNA reads as TGTGCCAGCAGCTTTTCGGGAGGGCCCTACGAGCAGTACTTC. The variable domain in full, completed from reference TRBV7-3 and TRBJ2-7, reads GAGVSQTPSNKVTEKGKYVELRCDPISGHTALYWYRQSLGQGPEFLIYFQGTGAADDSGLPNDRFFAVRPEGSVSTLKIQRTERGDSAVYLCASSFSGGPYEQYFGPGTRLTVT.

The chain uses TRBV5-1 and TRBJ1-4; D remains ambiguous. Germline CDR1 reads SGHRS; CDR2 reads YFSETQ. The CDR3 runs to 15 residues. V lost 0 bases and J 6 bases, leaving 12 bases between the germline ends. CDR3 in amino acids: CASSLDFGDDEKLFF. CDR3 sequence (DNA): TGCGCCAGCAGCTTGGATTTTGGTGACGATGAAAAACTGTTTTTT.

The V and J genes are TRBV10-3 and TRBJ2-1; 11 bases map to TRBD2. V lost 5 bases to trimming and J lost 10 bases; unmatched junction nucleotides: 13. CDR1 is ENHRY and CDR2 is SYGVKD in the germline V gene. The CDR3 runs 16 residues. The CDR3 protein is CAISPLSGRAGGEQFF. CDR3 in DNA: TGTGCCATCAGTCCGCTTAGCGGGAGGGCCGGGGGAGAGCAGTTCTTC.

This clonotype has a single count. The chain carries TRBV28 and TRBJ2-3; perhaps TRBD2 as D (6 bases). Trimming took off 11 bases at V and 3 bases at J, with 21 bases between the two ends. The CDR3 length is 15 residues. CDR1 MDHEN and CDR2 SYDVKM come from the germline V gene. The CDR3 DNA reads TGTGCCGGCACCGTCATGGGGGGATTGACAGATACGCAGTATTTT. Translation gives CAGTVMGGLTDTQYF.

This clonotype was seen a few times. The chain combines TRBV5-1 with TRBJ1-2; D unclear. Germline V gives CDR1 SGHRS, CDR2 YFSETQ. The CDR3 extends over 14 amino acids. With 0 bases removed from V and 3 bases from J, the gap between germline ends came to 9 bases. The CDR3 loop is CASSLGDGYYGYTF. CDR3 coding DNA: TGCGCCAGCAGCTTGGGAGATGGGTACTATGGCTACACCTTC.